This TCR beta chain was found in a study of blood T cell repertoires in COVID-19. Profiled with immunoSEQ multiplex PCR; TCRdb holds only in-frame clones, not every one. The sample contains some 170,000 clones, approximately 85% of which appear only once. The V end was cut by 6 bases, the J end by 4 bases, with 22 bases between. The germline CDR1 and CDR2 sequences are SNHLY and FYNNEI. This CDR3 comprises 17 residues. Material for sequencing was peripheral blood. The chain combines TRBV2 with TRBJ2-1, with D possibly matching TRBD2 (5 bases). The receptor was isolated from a woman aged 55 to 70 with acute or convalescent COVID-19. CDR3 protein: CASRIPLERISYNEQFF. The DNA of the CDR3 is TGTGCCAGCAGAATACCTCTCGAGCGGATATCTTACAATGAGCAGTTCTTC. Together with reference TRBV2 and TRBJ2-1, the CDR3 gives the full variable domain: EPEVTQTPSHQVTQMGQEVILRCVPISNHLYFYWYRQILGQKVEFLVSFYNNEISEKSEIFDDQFSVERPDGSNFTLKIRSTKLEDSAMYFCASRIPLERISYNEQFFGPGTRLTVL.